Sequencing of this T cell receptor (beta chain) was carried out in a study of CD8+ T cells in alopecia areata (dated by TCRdb to 2016 to 2019). About the study as a whole: The treated patients, all with moderate-to-severe alopecia areata, were enrolled in an open-label pilot trial of oral tofacitinib given at 5 to 10 mg twice daily. Disease severity in treated patients was measured with the SALT score, which quantifies the percentage of affected scalp surface area. Scalp tissue and sorted CD4+ and CD8+ peripheral blood T cells from patchy and totalis/universalis alopecia areata patients and from healthy controls were covered by human TCRbeta sequencing. TCRbeta CDR3 regions were amplified by immunoSEQ multiplex PCR using 35 Vbeta forward and 13 Jbeta reverse primers. Scalp clonality was compared among normal scalp (n=4), patchy alopecia areata scalp (n=8), and alopecia totalis/universalis scalp (n=8). Biopsies were taken from tofacitinib-treated patients at baseline and at 4 and 24 weeks of treatment, and a later scalp biopsy was taken in several of the tofacitinib-treated patients. High-throughput TCRbeta sequencing was used to examine T cell clonal expansion in alopecia areata in both the C3H/HeJ mouse model and human patients. The RNA source kit depended on sample type: the PAXgene miRNA kit for fixed scalp, the miRNeasy kit for PBMCs, and the RNeasy kit for mouse skin. Patients received tofacitinib for 6 to 18 months and were then followed off drug for 6 months to check for delayed response and recurrence.

The intended sense of this specimen's time point label: around 26 weeks on oral tofacitinib. The treatment or condition tag for this specimen amounts to: oral pan-JAK inhibitor, 5-10 mg twice daily. Lesional scalp punch biopsies and peripheral blood were collected from alopecia areata patients. PBMCs were separated by density centrifugation and stained for CD3, CD4 and CD8, after which CD4+ and CD8+ T cells were sorted on a FACSAria. Points the paper makes about the study in general: With tofacitinib, both scalp clonality and the number of expanded CD8+ clones among the top 100 scalp clones went down significantly. The treated cohort was small, with a single nonresponder, so links between baseline CD8+ expansion and response need larger studies. Unlike mouse skin, where gammadelta T cells dominate, normal human skin contains resident alphabeta T cells that get sequenced too, which complicates analysis of the scalp TCR repertoire. During tofacitinib treatment, many expanded lesional clones remained in scalp and blood, and this persistence may partly explain relapse after treatment is stopped. Shared TCR sequences between patients were less evident than in mice, which may be partly attributable to HLA diversity in the patient population. Compared with normal scalp, lesional scalp had higher clonality and more expanded CD8+ clones, particularly in alopecia totalis/universalis, a pattern that suggests antigenic drive.

Regarding this clone: Its antigen is unknown. Base-call qualities are not available, and no considerably larger clone is one nucleotide away.

V is reduced by 4 bases and J by 2 bases, leaving a spacing of 12 bases between them. The CDR3 spans 13 residues, from the cysteine through the phenylalanine. Only the CDR3 portion is preserved as DNA: 39 bases, with reading frame beginning at the first base. Looking up the germline V gene yields CDR1 SQVTM and CDR2 ANQGSEA. Library preparation used the immunoSEQ multiplex PCR assay. RNA was extracted from all samples and reverse transcribed into cDNA as template for TCR sequencing. SuperScript III was used to make first-strand cDNA, primed with a 2:1 mix of oligo-dT and random hexamers. A synthetic immune receptor repertoire was used to assess amplification bias, and residual bias was removed computationally. Per the original workflow: After raw reads were preprocessed to remove errors, the CDR3 was defined following IMGT conventions as running from the conserved cysteine to phenylalanine. Clonality was calculated as 1 minus Shannon entropy normalized by log2 of the number of productive unique TCRs. Whether scalp clones were CD4 or CD8 was inferred by matching scalp TCRbeta sequences against CD4 and CD8 repertoires sorted from blood. Not all clones reach the TCRdb copy of this immuneACCESS table, which keeps in-frame sequences only. Checked studies attribute under half of the gap to unresolved V genes and leave the rest unexplained. The DNA gave D and trimming, while V, J and clone size come from that table. The sample yields approximately 170,000 clones; around three fifths were counted once. The ten largest clones represent approximately 15% of the sample.

The rearrangement combines TRBV29-1 with TRBJ2-7; TRBD1 might be the D gene, on 5 matching bases. Specimen: CD4+ T cells sorted from blood, collected at week 24, from a patient treated with tofacitinib. This sequence was found in a human donor with alopecia areata. The CDR3 loop reads CSVGPQTAYEQYF. DNA sequence: TGCAGCGTTGGCCCGCAGACAGCCTACGAGCAGTACTTC.